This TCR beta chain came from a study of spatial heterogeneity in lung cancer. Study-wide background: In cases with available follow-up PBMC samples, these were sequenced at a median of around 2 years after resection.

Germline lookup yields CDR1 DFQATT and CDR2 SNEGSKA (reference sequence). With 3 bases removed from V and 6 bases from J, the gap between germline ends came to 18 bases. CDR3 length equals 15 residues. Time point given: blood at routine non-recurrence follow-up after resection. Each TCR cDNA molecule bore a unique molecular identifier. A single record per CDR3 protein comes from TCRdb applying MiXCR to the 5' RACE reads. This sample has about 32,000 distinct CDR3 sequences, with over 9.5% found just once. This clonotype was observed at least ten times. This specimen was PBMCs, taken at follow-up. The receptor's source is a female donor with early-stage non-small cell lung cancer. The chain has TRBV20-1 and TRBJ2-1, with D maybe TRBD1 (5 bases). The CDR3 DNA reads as TGCAGTGCTAGGGCAATAGGACACAAGGTCAATGAGCAGTTCTTC. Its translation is CSARAIGHKVNEQFF.